One T cell receptor beta chain is described in this entry. The data were taken from a study of blood T cell repertoires in COVID-19. Study-level information: COVID-19 samples from acute and convalescent phases originated in the United States, Italy and Spain. The cDNA or gDNA used as material had been derived from T cells, B-cell-depleted T cells, or PBMCs.

As originally analysed: For nucleated cells, counts were estimated from reference gene primer amplification. Sequencing used immunoSEQ multiplex PCR; TCRdb keeps in-frame clones, though not all of them. Clonal size and the V and J genes are those of that table, whereas D and trimming came from the DNA. The table records about 33,000 clones, approximately 85% of them present only once. Germline V gene data show CDR1 as LGHDT and CDR2 as YNNKEL (reference sequence). V lost 0 bases and J lost 5; bases outside the gene matches: 5. This CDR3 is built from 17 residues. The chain uses TRBV3-1 (or the pseudogene TRBV3-2) and TRBJ2-5, with 14 bases aligning to TRBD2. Sequencing was carried out using peripheral blood. The clonotype comes from a man aged 55 to 69 with active COVID-19. This chain's CDR3 is CASSQDGLAGGGETQYF. DNA for the CDR3: TGTGCCAGCAGCCAAGATGGACTAGCGGGAGGCGGTGAGACCCAGTACTTC.